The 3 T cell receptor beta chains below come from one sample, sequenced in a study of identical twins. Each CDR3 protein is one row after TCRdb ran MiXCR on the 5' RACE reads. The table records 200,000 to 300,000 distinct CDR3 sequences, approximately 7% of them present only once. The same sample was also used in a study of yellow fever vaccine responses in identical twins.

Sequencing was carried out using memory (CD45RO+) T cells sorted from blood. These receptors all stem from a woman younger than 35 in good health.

Here the CDR3 reads CASSHRRNLRDRSGTGELFF. The CDR3, as DNA: TGTGCCAGCAGTCACCGTCGCAACCTCCGGGACAGGTCTGGCACCGGGGAGCTGTTTTTT. The chain has TRBV2 and TRBJ2-2, with 8 bases fitting TRBD1. This CDR3 region has 20 residues. Germline lookup yields CDR1 SNHLY and CDR2 FYNNEI. The ends lost 5 bases at V and 4 bases at J; junction bases unmatched: 21.

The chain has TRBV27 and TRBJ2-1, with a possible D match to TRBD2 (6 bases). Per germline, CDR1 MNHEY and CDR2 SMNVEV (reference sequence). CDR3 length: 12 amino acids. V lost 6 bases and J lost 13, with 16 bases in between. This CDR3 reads CASSTGGTLQFF. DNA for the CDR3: TGTGCCAGCAGCACCGGAGGGACTCTTCAGTTCTTC.

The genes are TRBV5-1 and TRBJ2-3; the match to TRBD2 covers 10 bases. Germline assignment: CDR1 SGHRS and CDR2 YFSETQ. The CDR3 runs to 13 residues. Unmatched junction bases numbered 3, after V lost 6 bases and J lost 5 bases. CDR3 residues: CASKREGQDTQYF. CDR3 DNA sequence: TGCGCCAGCAAGCGGGAGGGCCAAGATACGCAGTATTTT.